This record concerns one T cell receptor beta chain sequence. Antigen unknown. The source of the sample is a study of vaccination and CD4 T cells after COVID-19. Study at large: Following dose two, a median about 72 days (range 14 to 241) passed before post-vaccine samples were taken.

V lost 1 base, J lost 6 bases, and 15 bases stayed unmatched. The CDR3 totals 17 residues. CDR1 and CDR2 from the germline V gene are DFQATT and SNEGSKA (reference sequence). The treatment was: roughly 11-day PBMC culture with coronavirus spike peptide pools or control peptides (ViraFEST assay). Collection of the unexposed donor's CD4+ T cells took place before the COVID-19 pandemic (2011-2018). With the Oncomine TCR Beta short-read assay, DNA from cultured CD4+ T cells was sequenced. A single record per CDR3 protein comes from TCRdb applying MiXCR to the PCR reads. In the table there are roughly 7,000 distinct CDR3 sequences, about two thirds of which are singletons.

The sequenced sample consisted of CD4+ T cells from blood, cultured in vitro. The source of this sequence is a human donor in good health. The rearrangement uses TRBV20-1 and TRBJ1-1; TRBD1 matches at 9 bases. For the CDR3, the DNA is TGCAGTGCTAGAGCATCGATGGGACAGGGAGGGAAGCCTGAAGCTTTCTTT. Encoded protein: CSARASMGQGGKPEAFF.